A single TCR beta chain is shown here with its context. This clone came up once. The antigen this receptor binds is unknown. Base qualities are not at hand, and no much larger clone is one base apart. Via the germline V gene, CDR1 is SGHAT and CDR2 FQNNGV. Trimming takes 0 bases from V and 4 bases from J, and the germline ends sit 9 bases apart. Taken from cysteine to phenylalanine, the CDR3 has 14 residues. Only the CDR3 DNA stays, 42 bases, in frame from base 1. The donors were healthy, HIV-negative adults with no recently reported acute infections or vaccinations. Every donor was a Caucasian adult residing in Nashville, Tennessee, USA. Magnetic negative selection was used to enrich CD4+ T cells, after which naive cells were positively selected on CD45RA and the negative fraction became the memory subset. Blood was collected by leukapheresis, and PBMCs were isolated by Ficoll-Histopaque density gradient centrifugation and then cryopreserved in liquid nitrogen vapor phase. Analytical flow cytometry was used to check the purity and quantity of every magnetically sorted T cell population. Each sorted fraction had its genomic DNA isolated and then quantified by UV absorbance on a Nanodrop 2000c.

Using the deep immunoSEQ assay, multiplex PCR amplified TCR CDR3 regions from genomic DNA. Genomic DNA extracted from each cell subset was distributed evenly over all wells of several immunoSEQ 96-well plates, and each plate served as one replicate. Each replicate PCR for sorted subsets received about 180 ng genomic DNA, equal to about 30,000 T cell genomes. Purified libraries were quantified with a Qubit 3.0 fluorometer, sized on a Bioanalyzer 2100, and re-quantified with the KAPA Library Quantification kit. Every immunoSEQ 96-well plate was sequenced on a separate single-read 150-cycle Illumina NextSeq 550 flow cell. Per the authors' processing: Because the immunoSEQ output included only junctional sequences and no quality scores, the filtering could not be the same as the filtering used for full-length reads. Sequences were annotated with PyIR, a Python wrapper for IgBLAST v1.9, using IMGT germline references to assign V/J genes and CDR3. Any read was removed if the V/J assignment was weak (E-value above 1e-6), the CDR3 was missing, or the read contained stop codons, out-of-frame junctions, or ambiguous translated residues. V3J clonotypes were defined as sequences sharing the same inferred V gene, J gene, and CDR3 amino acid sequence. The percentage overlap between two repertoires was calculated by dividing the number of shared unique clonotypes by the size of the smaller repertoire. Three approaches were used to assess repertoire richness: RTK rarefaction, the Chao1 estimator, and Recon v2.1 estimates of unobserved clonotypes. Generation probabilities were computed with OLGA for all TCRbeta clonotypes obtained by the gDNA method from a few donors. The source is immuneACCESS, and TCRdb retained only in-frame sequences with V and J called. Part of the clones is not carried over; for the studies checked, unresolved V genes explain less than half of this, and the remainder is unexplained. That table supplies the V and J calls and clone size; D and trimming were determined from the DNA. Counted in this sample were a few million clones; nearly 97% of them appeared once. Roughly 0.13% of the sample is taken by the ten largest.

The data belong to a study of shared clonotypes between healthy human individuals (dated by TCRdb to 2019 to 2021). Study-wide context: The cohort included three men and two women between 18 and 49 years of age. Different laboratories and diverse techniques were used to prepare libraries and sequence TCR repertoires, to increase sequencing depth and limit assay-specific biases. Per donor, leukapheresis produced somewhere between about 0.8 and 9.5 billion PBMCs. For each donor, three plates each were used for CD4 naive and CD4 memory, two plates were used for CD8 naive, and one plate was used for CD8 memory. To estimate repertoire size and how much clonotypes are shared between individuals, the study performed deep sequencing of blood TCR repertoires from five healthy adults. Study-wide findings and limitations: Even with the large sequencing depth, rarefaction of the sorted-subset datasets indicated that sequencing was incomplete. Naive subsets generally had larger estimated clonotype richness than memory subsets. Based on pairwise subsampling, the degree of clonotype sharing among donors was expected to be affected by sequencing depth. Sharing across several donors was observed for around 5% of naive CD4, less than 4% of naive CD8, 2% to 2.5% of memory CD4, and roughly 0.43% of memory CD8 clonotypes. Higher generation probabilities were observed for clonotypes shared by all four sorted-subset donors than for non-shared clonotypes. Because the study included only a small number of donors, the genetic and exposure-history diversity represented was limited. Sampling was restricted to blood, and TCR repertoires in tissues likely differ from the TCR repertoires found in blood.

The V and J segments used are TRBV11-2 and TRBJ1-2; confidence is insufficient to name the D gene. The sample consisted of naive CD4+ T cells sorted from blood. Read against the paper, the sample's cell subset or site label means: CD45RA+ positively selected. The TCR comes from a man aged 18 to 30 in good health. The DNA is TGTGCCAGCAGCTTAGAAGAGGCGCCCTATGGCTACACCTTC. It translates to CASSLEEAPYGYTF.